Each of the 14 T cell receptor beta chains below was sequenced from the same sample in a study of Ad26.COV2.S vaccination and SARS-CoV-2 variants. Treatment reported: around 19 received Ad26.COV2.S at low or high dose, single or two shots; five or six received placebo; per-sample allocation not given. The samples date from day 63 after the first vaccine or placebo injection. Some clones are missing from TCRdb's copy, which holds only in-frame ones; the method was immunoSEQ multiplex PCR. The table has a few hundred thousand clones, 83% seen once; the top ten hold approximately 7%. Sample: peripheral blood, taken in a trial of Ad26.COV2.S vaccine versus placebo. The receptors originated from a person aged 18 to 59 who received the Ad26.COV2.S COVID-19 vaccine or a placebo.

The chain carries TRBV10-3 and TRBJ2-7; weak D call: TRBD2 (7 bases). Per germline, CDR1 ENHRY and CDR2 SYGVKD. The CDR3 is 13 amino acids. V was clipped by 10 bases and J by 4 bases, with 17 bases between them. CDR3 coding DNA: TGTGCCACCCGGGGAGGGGGAAATTACGAGCAGTACTTC. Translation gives CATRGGGNYEQYF.

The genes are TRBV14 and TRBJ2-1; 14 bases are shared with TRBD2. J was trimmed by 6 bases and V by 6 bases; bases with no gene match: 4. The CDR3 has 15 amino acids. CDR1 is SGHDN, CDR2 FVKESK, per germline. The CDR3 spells CASRAGTSGSNEQFF. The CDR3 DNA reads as TGTGCCAGCAGGGCCGGGACTAGCGGGAGCAATGAGCAGTTCTTC.

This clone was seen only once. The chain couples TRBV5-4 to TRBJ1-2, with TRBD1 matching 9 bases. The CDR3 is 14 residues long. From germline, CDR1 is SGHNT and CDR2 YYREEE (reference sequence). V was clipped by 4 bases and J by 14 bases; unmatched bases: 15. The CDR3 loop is CASSQTFRDRVGTF. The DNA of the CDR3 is TGTGCCAGCAGCCAGACATTCCGGGACAGGGTCGGGACCTTC.

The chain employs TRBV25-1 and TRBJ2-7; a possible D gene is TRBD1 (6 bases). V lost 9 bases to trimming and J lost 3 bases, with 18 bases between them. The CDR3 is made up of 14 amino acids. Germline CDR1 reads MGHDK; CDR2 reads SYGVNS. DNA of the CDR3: TGTGCCAGTGCGACAGGCCTAGGGGTCTACGAGCAGTACTTC. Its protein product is CASATGLGVYEQYF.

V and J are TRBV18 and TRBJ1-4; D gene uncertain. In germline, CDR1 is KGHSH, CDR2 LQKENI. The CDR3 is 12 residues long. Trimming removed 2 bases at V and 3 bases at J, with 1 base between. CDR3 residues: CASSPANEKLFF. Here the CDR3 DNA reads TGTGCCAGCTCACCAGCTAATGAAAAACTGTTTTTT.

Written as DNA, the CDR3 is TGTGCCAGCAGCCAAGGGGGACAGATTTACAATGAGCAGTTCTTC. Its protein product is CASSQGGQIYNEQFF. This chain connects TRBV3-1 (or the pseudogene TRBV3-2) to TRBJ2-1; TRBD1 matches 7 bases. Germline assignment: CDR1 LGHDT and CDR2 YNNKEL (reference sequence). V lost 1 base, J lost 4 bases, and 4 bases stayed unmatched. This CDR3 has 15 residues.

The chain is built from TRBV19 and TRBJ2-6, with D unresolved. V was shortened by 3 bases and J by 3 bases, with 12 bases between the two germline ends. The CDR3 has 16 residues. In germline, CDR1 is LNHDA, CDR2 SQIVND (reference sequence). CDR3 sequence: CASSIGGNFGANVLTF. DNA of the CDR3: TGTGCCAGTAGTATCGGTGGGAACTTTGGGGCCAACGTCCTGACTTTC.

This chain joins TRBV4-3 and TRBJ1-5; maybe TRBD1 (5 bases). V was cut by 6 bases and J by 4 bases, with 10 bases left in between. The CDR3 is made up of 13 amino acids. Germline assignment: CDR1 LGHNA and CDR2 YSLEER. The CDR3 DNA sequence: TGCGCCAGCAGTACGGGGCCGAATCAGCCCCAGCATTTT. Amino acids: CASSTGPNQPQHF.

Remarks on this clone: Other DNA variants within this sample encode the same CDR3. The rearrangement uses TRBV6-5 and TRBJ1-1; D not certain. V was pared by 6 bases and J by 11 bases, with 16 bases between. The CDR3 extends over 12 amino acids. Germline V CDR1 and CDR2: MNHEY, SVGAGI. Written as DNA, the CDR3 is TGTGCCAGCAGCCTAGCAGGTGGGGAGGCTTTCTTT. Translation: CASSLAGGEAFF.

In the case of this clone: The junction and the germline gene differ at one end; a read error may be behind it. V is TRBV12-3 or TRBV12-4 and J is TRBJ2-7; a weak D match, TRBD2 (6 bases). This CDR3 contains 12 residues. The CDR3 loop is CASSPGRNEQHF. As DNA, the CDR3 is TGTGCCAGCAGCCCGGGGAGGAACGAGCAGCACTTC.

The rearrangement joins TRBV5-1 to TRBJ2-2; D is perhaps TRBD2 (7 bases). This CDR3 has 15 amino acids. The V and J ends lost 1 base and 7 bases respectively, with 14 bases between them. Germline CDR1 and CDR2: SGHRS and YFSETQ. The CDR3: CASSLPRGQGGELFF. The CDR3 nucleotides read TGCGCCAGCAGCTTGCCGCGGGGGCAGGGCGGGGAGCTGTTTTTT.

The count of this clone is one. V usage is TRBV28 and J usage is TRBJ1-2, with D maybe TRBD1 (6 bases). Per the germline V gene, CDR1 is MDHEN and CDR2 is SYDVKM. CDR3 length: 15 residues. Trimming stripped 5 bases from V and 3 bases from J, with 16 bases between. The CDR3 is CASSRRGPWDYGYTF. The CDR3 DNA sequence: TGTGCCAGCAGTCGCCGGGGGCCCTGGGACTATGGCTACACCTTC.

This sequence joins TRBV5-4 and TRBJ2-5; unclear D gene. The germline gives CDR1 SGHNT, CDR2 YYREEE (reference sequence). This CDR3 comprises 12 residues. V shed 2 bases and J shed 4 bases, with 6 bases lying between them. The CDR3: CASSLFRETQYF. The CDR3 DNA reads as TGTGCCAGCAGCTTATTCAGAGAGACCCAGTACTTC.

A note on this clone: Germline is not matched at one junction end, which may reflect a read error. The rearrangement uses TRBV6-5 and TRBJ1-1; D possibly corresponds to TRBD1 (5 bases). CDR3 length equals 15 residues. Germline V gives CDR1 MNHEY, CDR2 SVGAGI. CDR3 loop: CASSLTGTSHTGAFF. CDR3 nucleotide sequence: TGTGCCAGCAGCTTGACCGGGACCTCCCATACTGGAGCTTTCTTT.